The 19 T cell receptor beta chains given below trace back to one sample, sequenced in a study of cytomegalovirus exposure and HLA in healthy donors (dated by TCRdb to about 2017). The library came from the immunoSEQ multiplex PCR assay. A mixture of 60 forward primers for TCR Vbeta segments and 13 reverse primers for TCR Jbeta segments was used in the multiplex PCR. The immuneACCESS repertoire file appears here via TCRdb, limited to in-frame rearrangements. These files lack a portion of the clones; in checked studies, under half of the deficit traces to unresolved V genes, and the cause of the others is not known. Within this sample are 200,000 or so clones, with 78% of them counted one time only. Less than 6% of the sample lies in the top ten. Sequencing was carried out using PBMCs. These receptors originate from a woman in her 30s in good health and CMV-seropositive.

The gene calls are TRBV27 and TRBJ1-1; TRBD1 matches at 9 bases. The CDR3 contains 15 residues. Germline assignment: CDR1 MNHEY and CDR2 SMNVEV (reference sequence). Losses at the gene ends were 4 bases for V and 1 base for J; bases not matched to a gene: 4. The DNA of the CDR3 is TGTGCCAGCAGTTCCGGGACAGGGACGAACACTGAAGCTTTCTTT. Translation: CASSSGTGTNTEAFF.

This sequence joins TRBV5-1 and TRBJ2-7, with 8 bases matching TRBD1. Germline loops: CDR1 SGHRS, CDR2 YFSETQ. The CDR3 covers 16 residues. V lost 0 bases to trimming and J lost 0 bases; unmatched junction nucleotides: 5. Here the CDR3 reads CASSLGAGGSSYEQYF. CDR3 sequence (DNA): TGCGCCAGCAGCTTGGGGGCAGGGGGCAGCTCCTACGAGCAGTACTTC. Full variable domain (rest looked up from reference TRBV5-1 and TRBJ2-7): KAGVTQTPRYLIKTRGQQVTLSCSPISGHRSVSWYQQTPGQGLQFLFEYFSETQRNKGNFPGRFSGRQFSNSRSEMNVSTLELGDSALYLCASSLGAGGSSYEQYFGPGTRLTVT.

This rearrangement joins TRBV7-6 to TRBJ2-5, with 9 nucleotides matching TRBD2. The junction had 11 bases not matched to a gene; V was cut back by 11 bases and J by 4 bases. Per the germline V gene, CDR1 is SGHVS and CDR2 is FNYEAQ. CDR3 length equals 14 residues. The CDR3 spells CAGSLAGQPETQYF. CDR3 nucleotides: TGTGCCGGATCCCTAGCGGGGCAGCCAGAGACCCAGTACTTC.

The V gene is TRBV19, the J gene TRBJ2-5; the D is unclear. In germline, CDR1 is LNHDA, CDR2 SQIVND (reference sequence). CDR3 length: 14 amino acids. V lost 1 base, J lost 2 bases, and 8 bases lay in between. CDR3 nucleotides: TGTGCCAGTAGTATAGGGGCCGCGCAAGAGACCCAGTACTTC. Residues: CASSIGAAQETQYF.

The rearrangement joins TRBV7-9 to TRBJ1-1; possible D gene TRBD1, 6 bases. V lost 5 bases and J lost 4, with 26 bases in between. Germline CDR1 is SEHNR and CDR2 is FQNEAQ (reference sequence). This CDR3 is 18 amino acids long. CDR3 region: CASSRGGGVPRQSTEAFF. CDR3 in DNA: TGTGCCAGCAGCCGAGGGGGGGGAGTTCCCCGTCAGAGCACTGAAGCTTTCTTT. The complete variable domain, with remaining parts taken from reference TRBV7-9 and TRBJ1-1, reads DTGVSQNPRHKITKRGQNVTFRCDPISEHNRLYWYRQTLGQGPEFLTYFQNEAQLEKSRLLSDRFSAERPKGSFSTLEIQRTEQGDSAMYLCASSRGGGVPRQSTEAFFGQGTRLTVV.

This chain links TRBV5-5 with TRBJ1-1; unclear D gene. CDR1 is SGHKS, CDR2 YYEKEE, per germline (reference sequence). The CDR3 runs 14 residues. The V end lost 4 bases, the J end lost 0 bases, and 10 bases lay between the germline ends. Written as DNA, the CDR3 is TGTGCCAGCAGCCTCCATCTACTGAACACTGAAGCTTTCTTT. This codes for CASSLHLLNTEAFF.

The V gene is TRBV7-9, the J gene TRBJ1-2; perhaps TRBD1 as D (5 bases). Germline assignment: CDR1 SEHNR and CDR2 FQNEAQ (reference sequence). V was cut by 1 base and J by 6 bases, with 9 bases left in between. This CDR3 is built from 13 residues. For the CDR3, the DNA is TGTGCCAGCAGCTTAGAGGCAGGGAATGGCTACACCTTC. This sequence encodes CASSLEAGNGYTF.

CDR3 amino acids: CASSPDRGFYEQYF. CDR3 nucleotide sequence: TGTGCCAGCAGCCCGGACAGGGGGTTCTACGAGCAGTACTTC. V and J are TRBV7-2 and TRBJ2-7, with TRBD1 matching over 10 bases. With 5 bases clipped from V and 3 bases from J, the junction kept 4 bases outside the gene matches. CDR3 size: 14 residues. The germline gives CDR1 SGHTA, CDR2 FQGNSA.

This clone was observed a few times. The chain recombines TRBV9 with TRBJ2-1; the match to TRBD2 covers 9 bases. The germline gives CDR1 SGDLS, CDR2 YYNGEE. V was pared by 0 bases and J by 9 bases, with 10 bases of the junction left unmatched. The CDR3 extends over 16 amino acids. CDR3 DNA: TGTGCCAGCAGCGTAGCCCCTACTAGCGGGTTGGGTGAGCAGTTCTTC. It codes for CASSVAPTSGLGEQFF.

The V and J genes are TRBV6-4 and TRBJ1-1; D ambiguous. CDR1 is MRHNA and CDR2 is SNTAGT in the germline V gene. This CDR3 has 13 residues. Between the trimmed V and J ends, which lost 4 bases and 1 base, there was a span of 7 bases. The CDR3 sequence is CASSASANTEAFF. The CDR3 coding sequence is TGTGCCAGCAGTGCGAGTGCGAACACTGAAGCTTTCTTT.

The chain joins TRBV4-1 to TRBJ1-4; 10 bases are shared with TRBD1. This CDR3 has 16 residues. The V gene end was trimmed by 0 bases and the J gene end by 7 bases; junction bases not matched to a gene: 5. Germline V lookup: CDR1 MGHRA, CDR2 YSYEKL. CDR3 protein: CASSQEGTGVGEKLFF. CDR3 in DNA: TGCGCCAGCAGCCAAGAGGGGACAGGGGTTGGTGAAAAACTGTTTTTT.

This clone came up a few times. The genes are TRBV5-1 and TRBJ1-1; TRBD1 agrees at 7 bases. Germline values: CDR1 SGHRS, CDR2 YFSETQ. CDR3 length: 15 amino acids. The J segment lost 0 bases and the V segment lost 7 bases, leaving 9 bases of the junction unmatched. The DNA for the CDR3 is TGCGCCAGCGGAGAGAGACAGGGTCTGAACACTGAAGCTTTCTTT. It translates to CASGERQGLNTEAFF.

This clone was detected once. This chain links TRBV6-1 with TRBJ2-1; weak D call: TRBD2 (5 bases). Germline CDR1 MNHNS, CDR2 SASEGT. V lost 8 bases to trimming and J lost 4 bases, with 18 bases between them. There are 15 residues in the CDR3. The CDR3 DNA follows: TGTGCCAGCTTTCCGCTCCGGGGTGGATACAATGAGCAGTTCTTC. The encoded protein is CASFPLRGGYNEQFF.

The chain recombines TRBV19 with TRBJ2-2; 14 nucleotides align to TRBD2. This CDR3 spans 18 amino acids. V lost 0 bases to trimming and J lost 2 bases; unmatched junction nucleotides: 2. CDR1 and CDR2 (germline): LNHDA, SQIVND (reference sequence). The CDR3 nucleotides are TGTGCCAGTAGTATAGAGACTAGCGGGAGGGCCAACACCGGGGAGCTGTTTTTT. Translated: CASSIETSGRANTGELFF.

J is TRBJ1-5 and V is TRBV2; TRBD1 is a possible D gene (6 bases). The CDR3 spans 13 residues. Germline V gene sequence: CDR1 SNHLY, CDR2 FYNNEI. Trimming took 6 bases from V and 12 from J, leaving 18 bases between them. Here the CDR3 DNA reads TGTGCCAGCAGGGGCAGGGGTGGGTGGGTCCAGCATTTT. It translates to CASRGRGGWVQHF.

A remark on this clone: The sample has other DNA sequences that encode this CDR3 too. The chain combines TRBV6-6 with TRBJ1-1; D remains ambiguous. CDR1 and CDR2 (germline): MNHNY, SVGAGI (reference sequence). The CDR3 has 13 amino acids. Deletions cut 0 bases from V and 1 base from J, with 3 bases between. This CDR3 is CASSYSRNTEAFF. The CDR3 DNA reads as TGTGCCAGCAGTTACTCCAGGAACACTGAAGCTTTCTTT.

The chain recombines TRBV6-4 with TRBJ2-6; no clear D gene. Germline lookup yields CDR1 MRHNA and CDR2 SNTAGT. V gave up 0 bases and J gave up 1 base, with 4 bases separating them. The CDR3 spans 15 residues. This chain's CDR3 is CASSDSRSGANVLTF. CDR3 sequence (DNA): TGTGCCAGCAGTGACTCACGGTCTGGGGCCAACGTCCTGACTTTC.

The rearrangement uses TRBV6-5 and TRBJ2-7; weak D call: TRBD2 (6 bases). Per germline, CDR1 MNHEY and CDR2 SVGAGI. Trimming took off 4 bases at V and 6 bases at J, with 19 bases between the two ends. The CDR3 length is 15 residues. The CDR3 DNA follows: TGTGCCAGCAGTTCCCTCGGGGGTAGCTTTCGCGAGCAGTACTTC. This codes for CASSSLGGSFREQYF.

Here the CDR3 reads CASSQDLGGGTDTQYF. In DNA form, the CDR3 reads TGCGCCAGCAGCCAAGATCTGGGCGGGGGCACAGATACGCAGTATTTT. The rearrangement uses TRBV4-3 and TRBJ2-3; perhaps TRBD2 as D (6 bases). Germline V gene sequence: CDR1 LGHNA, CDR2 YSLEER. The CDR3 loop spans 16 amino acids. The germline V and J ends were trimmed by 0 bases and 1 base, with 11 bases remaining between them.